This T cell receptor beta chain was observed in a study of T cells after yellow fever vaccination. From the 5' RACE reads, TCRdb called clonotypes with MiXCR, one entry per CDR3 protein. The repertoire has 450,000 to 650,000 distinct CDR3 sequences, about 14% of them found once; the top ten carry around an eighth. The V end was cut by 7 bases, the J end by 1 base, with 15 bases between. Germline lookup yields CDR1 KGHDR and CDR2 SFDVKD. The CDR3 runs to 15 residues. The V and J genes are TRBV24-1 and TRBJ2-5; unclear D gene. The sample consisted of PBMCs, taken on the day of the yellow fever booster vaccination. The sequence came from a man aged 30 to 39 who received the YFV17D yellow fever vaccine. Here the CDR3 reads CATSPGGRIQETQYF. In nucleotides, the CDR3 is TGTGCCACCAGCCCGGGTGGGCGGATCCAAGAGACCCAGTACTTC.